This T cell receptor (beta chain) originates from a study of blood T cell repertoires in COVID-19. Study overall: Whether acute or convalescent, the COVID-19 samples came from the United States, Italy and Spain. PBMCs, B-cell-depleted T cells, or T cells provided the cDNA or gDNA that made up the material.

As processed by the authors: How many nucleated cells were present was estimated from reference gene primer amplification. Libraries were prepared by immunoSEQ multiplex PCR; TCRdb keeps only in-frame clonotypes and omits some of them. V and J calls and clone size are those listed in that table; D and trimming were worked out from the DNA. The table records under 250,000 clones, about 88% of them present only once. This clone was detected a few times. The V and J ends lost 4 bases and 2 bases, in that order; junction bases with no gene match: 6. The CDR3 sequence is 17 residues long. Germline V gene sequence: CDR1 KGHDR, CDR2 SFDVKD.

Material: peripheral blood. This sequence originates from a man between 50 and 59 years old who had recovered from COVID-19. The J gene is TRBJ1-5, the V gene TRBV24-1, with 11 bases matching TRBD1. The chain's CDR3 is CATSDPGQGERNQPQHF. DNA of the CDR3: TGTGCCACCAGTGACCCGGGACAGGGGGAACGCAATCAGCCCCAGCATTTT.